A single T cell receptor beta chain is shown here with its context. This may arise from a read error, as a much more abundant clone is one base away. The data were obtained in a study of blood T cells in healthy people across ages. Next came a second PCR, run for about 6 to 11 cycles, which used a sample-barcoded 5' primer along with a J-beta primer mix. Each CDR3 protein is one row after TCRdb ran MiXCR on the 5' RACE reads. The sample records approximately 670,000 distinct CDR3 sequences, around 41% being singletons. In germline, CDR1 is SGHDN, CDR2 FVKESK. CDR3 length equals 15 residues. This chain joins TRBV14 and TRBJ1-2, with D tentatively TRBD1 (5 bases). The sample taken for sequencing was blood. This sequence originates from an elderly man in good health. CDR3 residues: CANSQLSSGNYGYTF. Here the CDR3 DNA reads TGTGCCAACAGCCAATTATCGTCAGGGAACTATGGCTACACCTTC.